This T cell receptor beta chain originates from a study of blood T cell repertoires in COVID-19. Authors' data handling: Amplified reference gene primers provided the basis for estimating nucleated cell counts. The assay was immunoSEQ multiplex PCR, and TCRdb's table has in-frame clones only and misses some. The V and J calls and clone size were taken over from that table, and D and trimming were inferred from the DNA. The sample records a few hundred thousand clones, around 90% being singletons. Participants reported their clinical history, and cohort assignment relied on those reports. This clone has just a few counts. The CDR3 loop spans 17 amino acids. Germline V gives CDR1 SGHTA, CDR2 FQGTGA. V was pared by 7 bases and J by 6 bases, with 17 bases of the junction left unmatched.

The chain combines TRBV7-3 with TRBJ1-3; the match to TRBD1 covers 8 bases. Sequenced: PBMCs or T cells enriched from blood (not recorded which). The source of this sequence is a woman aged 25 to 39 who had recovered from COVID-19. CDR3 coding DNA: TGTGCCAGCACCGGCCTTGGACAGGGTGATGGTATAAACACCATATATTTT. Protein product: CASTGLGQGDGINTIYF.